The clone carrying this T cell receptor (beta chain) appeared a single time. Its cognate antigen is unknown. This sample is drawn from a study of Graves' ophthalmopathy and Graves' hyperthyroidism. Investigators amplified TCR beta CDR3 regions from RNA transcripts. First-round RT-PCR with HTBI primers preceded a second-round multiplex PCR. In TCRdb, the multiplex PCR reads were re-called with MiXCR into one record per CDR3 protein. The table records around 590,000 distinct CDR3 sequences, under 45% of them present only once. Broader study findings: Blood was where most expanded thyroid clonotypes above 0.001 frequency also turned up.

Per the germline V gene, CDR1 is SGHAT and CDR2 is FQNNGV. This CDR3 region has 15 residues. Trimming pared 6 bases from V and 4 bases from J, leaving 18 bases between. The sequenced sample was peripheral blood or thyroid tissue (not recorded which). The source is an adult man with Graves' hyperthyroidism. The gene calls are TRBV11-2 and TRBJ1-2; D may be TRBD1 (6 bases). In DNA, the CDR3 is TGTGCCAGCAGTTCGGACAGCCAGTCTTTCTATGGCTACACCTTC. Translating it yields CASSSDSQSFYGYTF.